The 17 T cell receptor beta chains in this list originate from one sample, sequenced in a study of OX40 agonist ivuxolimab in advanced cancers. Library creation used the immunoSEQ multiplex PCR assay. The source is immuneACCESS, and TCRdb retained only in-frame sequences with V and J called. Part of the clones is not carried over; for the studies checked, unresolved V genes explain less than half of this, and the remainder is unexplained. The sample data list approximately 77,000 clones, and 85% of these were observed just once. Around 2% of the sample belongs to the ten largest clones. The material sequenced was CD4+ or CD8+ T cells sorted from blood, taken in a trial of the OX40 agonist ivuxolimab. These receptors were taken from an adult with an advanced solid tumor such as melanoma, head and neck, liver or kidney cancer.

This chain joins TRBV7-3 and TRBJ1-1, with D perhaps TRBD1 (6 bases). V gave up 5 bases and J gave up 5 bases, with 21 bases separating them. Germline lookup yields CDR1 SGHTA and CDR2 FQGTGA. CDR3 length: 16 amino acids. CDR3 in amino acids: CASSLAGGGLGTEAFF. As DNA, the CDR3 is TGTGCCAGCAGCCTCGCGGGGGGCGGCCTGGGAACTGAAGCTTTCTTT.

This clone was counted a single time. The chain is built from TRBV29-1 and TRBJ1-1; unclear D gene. The CDR3 sequence is 12 residues long. Trimming took off 3 bases at V and 6 bases at J, with 11 bases between the two ends. CDR1 and CDR2 (germline): SQVTM, ANQGSEA. This chain's CDR3 is CSVEKGGAEAFF. As DNA, the CDR3 is TGCAGCGTTGAGAAAGGTGGCGCTGAAGCTTTCTTT.

This clone has only a few counts. This chain connects TRBV2 to TRBJ1-1, with TRBD1 matching over 7 bases. Unmatched junction bases numbered 7, after V lost 4 bases and J lost 8 bases. Germline V gene lookup returns CDR1 SNHLY and CDR2 FYNNEI. CDR3 length equals 13 residues. CDR3 nucleotides: TGTGCCAGCAGTGCAACAGGGGCTCGGGAAGCTTTCTTT. This encodes CASSATGAREAFF.

This clone was counted between two and nine times. V usage is TRBV29-1 and J usage is TRBJ1-1; D is unresolved. The germline V and J ends were trimmed by 3 bases and 1 base, with 12 bases remaining between them. CDR1 and CDR2 from the germline V gene are SQVTM and ANQGSEA. The CDR3 loop spans 14 amino acids. The CDR3 coding sequence is TGCAGCGTTGACGCGGGGTCCCAGAACACTGAAGCTTTCTTT. Amino acids: CSVDAGSQNTEAFF.

The rearrangement joins TRBV7-6 to TRBJ1-2; D is unclear. With 1 base removed from V and 0 bases from J, the gap between germline ends came to 9 bases. The germline gives CDR1 SGHVS, CDR2 FNYEAQ. The CDR3 is 15 residues long. CDR3 in DNA: TGTGCCAGCAGCTTAGGGCGGGGATCTAACTATGGCTACACCTTC. This translates into CASSLGRGSNYGYTF. The whole variable domain, filled in from reference TRBV7-6 and TRBJ1-2, reads GAGVSQSPRYKVTKRGQDVALRCDPISGHVSLYWYRQALGQGPEFLTYFNYEAQQDKSGLPNDRFSAERPEGSISTLTIQRTEQRDSAMYRCASSLGRGSNYGYTFGSGTRLTVV.

This chain uses TRBV21-1 with TRBJ2-7; the table's D call TRBD1 went unverified against the DNA. TRBV21-1 is classified as a pseudogene. The CDR3 sequence is 16 residues long. CDR3 sequence reads: CASPTGPRALSYEQYF. Written as DNA, the CDR3 is TGTGCCAGCCCCACCGGCCCCAGGGCCTTATCCTACGAGCAGTACTTC.

The CDR3 spells CASSLAGTQSSGNTIYF. The DNA of the CDR3 is TGCGCCAGCAGCTTGGCCGGGACCCAGAGCTCTGGAAACACCATATATTTT. This chain links TRBV5-1 with TRBJ1-3; tentative D call: TRBD1 (5 bases). V lost 0 bases to trimming and J lost 0 bases, with 13 bases between them. The CDR3 has 17 residues. Per germline, CDR1 SGHRS and CDR2 YFSETQ.

The chain carries TRBV5-5 and TRBJ2-7; TRBD2 agrees at 8 bases. This CDR3 is built from 14 residues. Germline assignment: CDR1 SGHKS and CDR2 YYEKEE (reference sequence). Losses at the gene ends were 3 bases for V and 0 bases for J; bases not matched to a gene: 2. The CDR3 protein is CASSSGLASYEQYF. The CDR3 nucleotides read TGTGCCAGCAGCTCCGGACTAGCCTCCTACGAGCAGTACTTC.

CDR3 sequence (DNA): TGCAGCGTTGAGGGACCCAGGCCCTCCACCGGGGAGCTGTTTTTT. Translated: CSVEGPRPSTGELFF. The chain links TRBV29-1 to TRBJ2-2; the D gene could be TRBD1 or TRBD2 (5 bases each). The CDR3 loop spans 15 amino acids. Trimming stripped 3 bases from V and 4 bases from J, with 15 bases between. Germline V gene data show CDR1 as SQVTM and CDR2 as ANQGSEA.

The V gene is TRBV7-8, the J gene TRBJ2-7; D assignment may be TRBD1 or TRBD2 (5 bases each). Trimming cost V 0 bases and J 10 bases, with 13 bases left between them. Germline V gene sequence: CDR1 SGHVS, CDR2 FQNEAQ. CDR3 length: 13 amino acids. The CDR3 coding sequence is TGTGCCAGCAGCTTAGCGTTTGGGGGTCGTCAGTACTTC. Its translation is CASSLAFGGRQYF.

The genes are TRBV9 and TRBJ2-1, with D unclear. Germline assignment: CDR1 SGDLS and CDR2 YYNGEE. This CDR3 region has 12 residues. Trimming left V 4 bases short and J 6 bases short, with 8 bases between. The CDR3 is CASSFRSNEQFF. Here the CDR3 DNA reads TGTGCCAGCAGCTTCCGTAGCAATGAGCAGTTCTTC.

The genes are TRBV13 and TRBJ2-7; 8 bases agree with TRBD2. The CDR3 has 13 amino acids. CDR1 and CDR2 from the germline V gene are PRHDT and FYEKMQ (reference sequence). The V and J ends lost 5 bases and 3 bases, in that order; junction bases with no gene match: 3. This chain's CDR3 is CASSIGGGYEQYF. CDR3 nucleotide sequence: TGTGCCAGCAGCATCGGGGGGGGCTACGAGCAGTACTTC.

The gene calls are TRBV5-1 and TRBJ1-1; TRBD1 matches 10 bases. The CDR3 contains 15 residues. Germline V lookup: CDR1 SGHRS, CDR2 YFSETQ. V lost 2 bases and J lost 5; bases outside the gene matches: 6. The CDR3 DNA follows: TGCGCCAGCAGCTTCTTAGGGACAGGGGTAACTGAAGCTTTCTTT. Amino acids: CASSFLGTGVTEAFF. The full variable domain, completed using reference TRBV5-1 and TRBJ1-1, is KAGVTQTPRYLIKTRGQQVTLSCSPISGHRSVSWYQQTPGQGLQFLFEYFSETQRNKGNFPGRFSGRQFSNSRSEMNVSTLELGDSALYLCASSFLGTGVTEAFFGQGTRLTVV.

The CDR3 coding sequence is TGTGCCAGCAGGCAAACAGGGGCAGGGCAGCCCCAGCATTTT. Translation gives CASRQTGAGQPQHF. The chain is built from TRBV6-1 and TRBJ1-5, with 7 bases fitting TRBD1. Germline V CDR1 and CDR2: MNHNS, SASEGT. The CDR3 extends over 14 amino acids. V lost 6 bases, J lost 7 bases, and 9 bases stayed unmatched.

CDR3 loop: CASSNQGLAGDRREQYF. DNA for the CDR3: TGTGCCAGTAGTAACCAGGGACTAGCGGGGGACCGTCGCGAGCAGTACTTC. The V call is TRBV19, the J call TRBJ2-7; 14 bases fit TRBD2. Per the germline V gene, CDR1 is LNHDA and CDR2 is SQIVND (reference sequence). This CDR3 region has 17 residues. V was clipped by 4 bases and J by 6 bases; unmatched bases: 11.

The chain couples TRBV7-2 to TRBJ1-5, with no clear D. The CDR3 has 15 residues. Trimming cost V 3 bases and J 0 bases, with 9 bases left between them. Germline V lookup: CDR1 SGHTA, CDR2 FQGNSA. The CDR3 region is CASSFAKASNQPQHF. The CDR3 nucleotides read TGTGCCAGCAGCTTTGCCAAGGCTAGCAATCAGCCCCAGCATTTT.

This chain joins TRBV5-5 and TRBJ1-2; no firm D call. Trimming took off 0 bases at V and 0 bases at J, with 6 bases between the two ends. The V gene's germline CDR1 is SGHKS and CDR2 YYEKEE (reference sequence). The CDR3 spans 14 residues. The CDR3 spells CASSLEGSNYGYTF. CDR3 coding DNA: TGTGCCAGCAGCTTGGAGGGCTCTAACTATGGCTACACCTTC.